This is a list of T cell receptor beta chains from one sample in a study of cytomegalovirus exposure and HLA in healthy donors. Using immunoSEQ multiplex PCR, the repertoire was profiled, and TCRdb retains in-frame clones only, with some absent. The sample has some 150,000 clones; about 71% are singletons. Specimen: PBMCs. These receptors were collected from a woman in her twenties or thirties in good health and CMV-seronegative. CDR3s include the opening cysteine and the closing phenylalanine or tryptophan. D genes are given only for firm matches. Where a row states a size, it is once, few, many or the class of an expanded clone; other rows omit it.

v_gene,abundance,len,j_gene,d_gene,CDR3nt,CDR3aa
TRBV18,.,16,TRBJ2-1,.,TGTGCCAGCTTCGGGACCTCGGGACTCTTCTACAATGAGCAGTTCTTC,CASFGTSGLFYNEQFF
TRBV6-1,.,12,TRBJ2-1,.,TGTGCCAGCAGTGAAGACGGTAATGAGCAGTTCTTC,CASSEDGNEQFF
TRBV10-3,.,13,TRBJ2-7,TRBD2,TGTGCCATCAGGGCGGGGGAAATCTACGAGCAGTACTTC,CAIRAGEIYEQYF
TRBV5-3,.,14,TRBJ1-4,.,TGTGCCAGAACGCCGGGTGCAACTAATGAAAAACTGTTTTTT,CARTPGATNEKLFF
TRBV4-2,few,16,TRBJ2-3,.,TGTGCCAGCAGCCAAGAGAGGGCTAGCGGCACAGATACGCAGTATTTT,CASSQERASGTDTQYF
TRBV6-5,.,14,TRBJ1-5,TRBD1,TGTGCCAGCAGTACAGGGGGCTCGCGTCAGCCCCAGCATTTT,CASSTGGSRQPQHF
TRBV7-8,.,17,TRBJ2-7,TRBD2,TGTGCCAGCAGCATCAGGACTAGCGGGAAAAACCAGTACGAGCAGTACTTC,CASSIRTSGKNQYEQYF
TRBV28,.,16,TRBJ2-7,.,TGTGCCAGCAGTTTAATGGCGGGACTGCGCTCCTACGAGCAGTACTTC,CASSLMAGLRSYEQYF
TRBV11-1,once,15,TRBJ2-7,TRBD2,TGTGCCAGCAGCTCCCCGGGACTAGCGCCCTACGAGCAGTACTTC,CASSSPGLAPYEQYF
TRBV7-2,few,15,TRBJ2-1,TRBD2,TGTGCCAGCAGCCCAGGGACTAGCGGGGTGGATGAGCAGTTCTTC,CASSPGTSGVDEQFF
TRBV10-3,.,14,TRBJ2-1,.,TGTGCCATCAGTCAAGCGTGGGTTAACAATGAGCAGTTCTTC,CAISQAWVNNEQFF
TRBV2,.,13,TRBJ1-1,.,TGTGCCAGCAGGGTCTCAGGGAACACTGAAGCTTTCTTT,CASRVSGNTEAFF
TRBV27,.,14,TRBJ1-5,.,TGTGCCAGCAGCCCTTCCGGGATCAATCAGCCCCAGCATTTT,CASSPSGINQPQHF
TRBV28,.,14,TRBJ1-1,.,TGTGCCAGCAGTTCCCTGGGAGGGGACCCTGAAGCTTTCTTT,CASSSLGGDPEAFF
TRBV7-8,.,14,TRBJ2-7,TRBD2,TGTGCCAGCAGCACAAGCGGGGGGAGATACGAGCAGTACTTC,CASSTSGGRYEQYF
TRBV9,.,14,TRBJ2-3,.,TGTGCCAGCAGCGTAGTGGACAACACAGATACGCAGTATTTT,CASSVVDNTDTQYF
TRBV7-9,.,16,TRBJ2-2,.,TGTGCCAGCAGCTTAGCGCTTGGCAGGGGCACCGGGGAGCTGTTTTTT,CASSLALGRGTGELFF
TRBV28,once,15,TRBJ2-1,.,TGTGCCAGCAGTTCCGGGACTCAATCCTACAATGAGCAGTTCTTC,CASSSGTQSYNEQFF
TRBV7-2,.,15,TRBJ2-2,.,TGTGCCAGCAGCTTGGGGCCCTACAACACCGGGGAGCTGTTTTTT,CASSLGPYNTGELFF
TRBV4-3,once,15,TRBJ1-1,TRBD1,TGCGCCAGCAGCCAAGATCGGACAGGGGAGTGGGAAGCTTTCTTT,CASSQDRTGEWEAFF
TRBV15,.,14,TRBJ2-7,.,TGTGCCACCAGCGGAGGGTGGGCCCCCTACGAGCAGTACTTC,CATSGGWAPYEQYF
TRBV5-1,.,16,TRBJ2-1,TRBD1,TGCGCCAGCAGCACCCACGGGACAGGGGGCGCGGGTGAGCAGTTCTTC,CASSTHGTGGAGEQFF
TRBV6-6,.,15,TRBJ1-2,TRBD1,TGTGCCAGCAGTAACGGGGACAGGGAGGCCTATGGCTACACCTTC,CASSNGDREAYGYTF
TRBV5-1,.,15,TRBJ2-1,.,TGCGCCAGCAGTACCGGACTTGGGGTAAACAATGAGCAGTTCTTC,CASSTGLGVNNEQFF
TRBV7-8,.,12,TRBJ2-3,.,TGTGCCGGCTCGGGAAGCCACGATACGCAGTATTTT,CAGSGSHDTQYF
TRBV7-9,.,14,TRBJ2-3,.,TGTGCCAGCAGCTTAGGGCAGGGAAAAGATACGCAGTATTTT,CASSLGQGKDTQYF
TRBV6-5,.,14,TRBJ1-5,.,TGTGCCAGCAGGGAAGGGCAGGGGAACCAGCCCCAGCATTTT,CASREGQGNQPQHF
TRBV6-5,.,15,TRBJ1-5,TRBD1,TGTGCCAGCAGGACAGGGAGTAATAGCAATCAGCCCCAGCATTTT,CASRTGSNSNQPQHF
TRBV2,.,13,TRBJ2-7,.,TGTGCCAGCAGCCCGATGGACAGCTACGAGCAGTACTTC,CASSPMDSYEQYF
TRBV30,.,13,TRBJ2-1,.,TGTGCCTGGAGTGTACGCAGCGGCCGTGGGGAGTTCTTC,CAWSVRSGRGEFF
TRBV19,few,15,TRBJ1-5,TRBD1,TGTGCCAGTAAAGACAGGGGACATAGCAATCAGCCCCAGCATTTT,CASKDRGHSNQPQHF
TRBV7-9,once,15,TRBJ2-7,.,TGTGCCAGCAGCTTAAGGGATAGATCCAGGGACGAGCAGTACTTC,CASSLRDRSRDEQYF
TRBV21-1,.,12,TRBJ2-2,.,TGTGCCAGTTCCTACGGGGCCGGGGAGCTGTTTTTT,CASSYGAGELFF
TRBV19,.,14,TRBJ1-4,.,TGTGCCAGTAGTGATGGCAGGGCTCCGGAAAAACTGTTTTTT,CASSDGRAPEKLFF
TRBV28,few,14,TRBJ2-7,.,TGTGCCAGCAGTTTTCGGGGGTTCCGCTACGAGCAGTACTTC,CASSFRGFRYEQYF
TRBV30,.,13,TRBJ1-2,.,TGTGCCTGGTATCAGGGCCTGGGCTATGGCTACACCTTC,CAWYQGLGYGYTF
TRBV19,.,11,TRBJ1-1,.,TGTGCCAGTCGACTCGACACTGAAGCTTTCTTT,CASRLDTEAFF
TRBV4-3,once,15,TRBJ2-7,TRBD1,TGCGCCAGCAGCCAAGATTACGGCAGGGGGTACGAGCAGTACTTC,CASSQDYGRGYEQYF
TRBV25-1,.,12,TRBJ1-2,.,TGTGCCAGCAGTGTAGGGGCTTATGGCTACACCTTC,CASSVGAYGYTF
TRBV4-1,.,15,TRBJ1-2,.,TGCGCCAGCAGCCAGACCTCCTGGAGCCGCTATGGCTACACCTTC,CASSQTSWSRYGYTF
TRBV10-3,.,14,TRBJ1-2,TRBD1,TGTGCCATCAGAGAAGCCCGGGACAGGGAGTGGAACACCTTC,CAIREARDREWNTF
TRBV13,.,12,TRBJ1-1,.,TGTGCCAGCAGCTTCGGGAACACTGAAGCTTTCTTT,CASSFGNTEAFF
TRBV18,.,16,TRBJ1-4,.,TGTGCCAGCTCACCACAGACGGCAGGCTTAAATGAAAAACTGTTTTTT,CASSPQTAGLNEKLFF
TRBV18,.,15,TRBJ2-7,TRBD2,TGTGCCAGCTCACCCGGGGGGGGAGTAGAGGTCGAGCAGTACTTC,CASSPGGGVEVEQYF
TRBV15,.,14,TRBJ2-2,.,TGTGCCACCAGCACTACCCCCGGGACCGGGGAGCTGTTTTTT,CATSTTPGTGELFF
TRBV6-1,.,15,TRBJ2-7,.,TGTGCCAGCAGTTTCAAACCGGACAGCTCCTACGAGCAGTACTTC,CASSFKPDSSYEQYF